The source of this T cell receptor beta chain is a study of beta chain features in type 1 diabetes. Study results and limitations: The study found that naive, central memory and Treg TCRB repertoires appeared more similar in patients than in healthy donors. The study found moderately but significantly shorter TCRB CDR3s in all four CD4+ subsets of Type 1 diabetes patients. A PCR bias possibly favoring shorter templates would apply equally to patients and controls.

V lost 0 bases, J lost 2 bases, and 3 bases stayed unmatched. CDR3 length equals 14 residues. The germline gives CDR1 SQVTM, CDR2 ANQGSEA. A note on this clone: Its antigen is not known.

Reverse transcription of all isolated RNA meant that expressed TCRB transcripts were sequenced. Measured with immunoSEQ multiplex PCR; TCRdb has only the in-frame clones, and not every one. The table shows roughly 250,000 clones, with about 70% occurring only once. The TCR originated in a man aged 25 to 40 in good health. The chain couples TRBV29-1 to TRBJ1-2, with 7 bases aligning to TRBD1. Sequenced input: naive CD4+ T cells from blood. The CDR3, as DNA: TGCAGCGTTGAAGACAAACAGGGGAACTATGGCTACACCTTC. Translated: CSVEDKQGNYGYTF.